This TCR beta chain was captured in a study of blood T cell repertoires in COVID-19. Background on the study: Sources were T cells, B-cell-depleted T cells, or PBMCs; the material itself was cDNA or gDNA.

Participants were placed into cohorts based on the clinical history they reported. Profiled with immunoSEQ multiplex PCR; TCRdb holds only in-frame clones, not every one. Here the sample spans about 480,000 clones, about 90% being singletons. V was pared by 3 bases and J by 0 bases, with 8 bases between. Germline CDR1 reads MGHDK; CDR2 reads SYGVNS. The CDR3 spans 14 residues. This chain joins TRBV25-1 and TRBJ1-1; D not certain. This TCR came from a woman younger than 30 with acute COVID-19. Sequenced input: PBMCs or T cells enriched from blood (not recorded which). CDR3 coding DNA: TGTGCCAGCAGTGACCCAGCGATGAACACTGAAGCTTTCTTT. Translated, it gives CASSDPAMNTEAFF. The full variable domain, completed using reference TRBV25-1 and TRBJ1-1, is EADIYQTPRYLVIGTGKKITLECSQTMGHDKMYWYQQDPGMELHLIHYSYGVNSTEKGDLSSESTVSRIRTEHFPLTLESARPSHTSQYLCASSDPAMNTEAFFGQGTRLTVV.